This T cell receptor (beta chain) was documented in a study of blood T cell repertoires in COVID-19. The CDR3 sequence is 15 residues long. Looked up from germline, CDR1 is LGHNA and CDR2 is YSLEER. Trimming cost V 4 bases and J 2 bases, with 15 bases left between them. Repertoires were generated with immunoSEQ multiplex PCR, while TCRdb's copy carries only in-frame clones and drops some. The sample lists roughly 200,000 clones, approximately 88% seen once, with around 7% in the top ten. This sequence was found in a man aged 35 to 55 with acute or convalescent COVID-19. Material: peripheral blood. The V call is TRBV4-3, the J call TRBJ2-7; weak D call: TRBD2 (6 bases). CDR3 protein: CASSPGRTYAYEQYF. Here the CDR3 DNA reads TGCGCCAGCAGCCCGGGGAGGACATATGCCTACGAGCAGTACTTC.